This T cell receptor beta chain was observed in a study of neoadjuvant anti-PD-1 for oral cavity cancer. Across the study: Non-progressing patients received a fourth nivolumab dose near day 43, then surgery on days 50-56.

The study's findings and limits: Higher pretreatment Treg/Th17 ratios tracked higher pretreatment blood clonality.

The CDR3 is made up of 15 amino acids. With 4 bases clipped from V and 1 base from J, the junction kept 7 bases outside the gene matches. The time point was: after neoadjuvant nivolumab, at surgical resection. The method was immunoSEQ multiplex PCR; TCRdb's version includes in-frame clones alone and lacks a portion of them. This table has under 2,500 clones, 59% appearing once. In the case of this clone: What it binds is unknown.

The chain links TRBV5-3 to TRBJ1-1; 7 positions agree with TRBD1. TRBV5-3 is assigned to the ORF class and has an uncertain function. The source is a person aged 40-85 years with oral cavity squamous cell carcinoma. Sequenced material: tumor tissue, taken after nivolumab (anti-PD-1) treatment. This CDR3 reads CARSVNRGKNTEAFF. Here the CDR3 DNA reads TGTGCCAGAAGCGTTAACAGGGGTAAGAACACTGAAGCTTTCTTT.